These 30 T cell receptor beta chains were sequenced from one sample in a study. TCRdb processed the RT-PCR reads anew with MiXCR; each CDR3 protein has one entry. The table includes almost 700,000 distinct CDR3 sequences, 12% to 15% detected once. The specimen sequenced was memory CD4+ T cells from blood. The receptor source for this set is a female donor in good health, serving as a healthy control.

This chain joins TRBV5-1 and TRBJ2-6, with D possibly being TRBD1 (6 bases). V dropped 4 bases and J dropped 0 bases, with 11 bases sitting between them. CDR1 is SGHRS and CDR2 is YFSETQ in the germline V gene. The CDR3 contains 16 residues. CDR3 amino acids: CASSPGQASGANVLTF. The DNA of the CDR3 is TGCGCCAGCAGCCCGGGACAAGCCTCTGGGGCCAACGTCCTGACTTTC.

This clonotype was counted only a few times. The V and J genes are TRBV18 and TRBJ2-1, with 9 bases that match TRBD2. In germline, CDR1 is KGHSH, CDR2 LQKENI. The CDR3 extends over 17 amino acids. V lost 2 bases to trimming and J lost 4 bases; unmatched junction nucleotides: 9. The CDR3 protein is CASSPGSSGNNYNEQFF. The CDR3, as DNA: TGTGCCAGCTCACCAGGGTCTAGCGGGAATAATTACAATGAGCAGTTCTTC. Combining the CDR3 with reference TRBV18 and TRBJ2-1 gives the whole variable domain NAGVMQNPRHLVRRRGQEARLRCSPMKGHSHVYWYRQLPEEGLKFMVYLQKENIIDESGMPKERFSAEFPKEGPSILRIQQVVRGDSAAYFCASSPGSSGNNYNEQFFGPGTRLTVL.

V usage is TRBV20-1 and J usage is TRBJ2-7; TRBD1 matches 10 bases. Germline V gene data show CDR1 as DFQATT and CDR2 as SNEGSKA (reference sequence). Trimming removed 4 bases from V and 6 bases from J; junction bases left unmatched: 9. There are 14 residues in the CDR3. CDR3 sequence: CSANLRDRGPEQYF. The CDR3 DNA is TGCAGTGCTAACCTCCGGGACAGGGGCCCCGAGCAGTACTTC.

This clonotype occurred many times. The chain links TRBV6-5 to TRBJ2-1; D is unresolved. The V end was cut by 2 bases, the J end by 3 bases, with 11 bases between. This CDR3 is built from 15 residues. Per the germline V gene, CDR1 is MNHEY and CDR2 is SVGAGI. The CDR3 loop is CASSYMRGLYNEQFF. CDR3 coding DNA: TGTGCCAGCAGTTACATGAGAGGTCTCTACAATGAGCAGTTCTTC.

The chain recombines TRBV6-2 or TRBV6-3 with TRBJ1-5, with D unresolved. The V end lost 0 bases, the J end lost 0 bases, and 12 bases lay between the germline ends. The CDR3 runs 17 residues. Per the germline V gene, CDR1 is MNHEY and CDR2 is SVGEGT. The CDR3 region is CASSYSRGLNSNQPQHF. CDR3 nucleotides: TGTGCCAGCAGTTACTCGCGGGGTCTTAATAGCAATCAGCCCCAGCATTTT.

The chain links TRBV27 to TRBJ2-1, with 16 bases lining up with TRBD2. This CDR3 has 18 residues. Per the germline V gene, CDR1 is MNHEY and CDR2 is SMNVEV (reference sequence). V shed 5 bases, J shed 0 bases, and the junction held 4 bases outside the gene matches. This CDR3 is CASSPGTSGRASYNEQFF. DNA of the CDR3: TGTGCCAGCAGTCCCGGGACTAGCGGGAGGGCCTCCTACAATGAGCAGTTCTTC.

The chain carries TRBV6-2 or TRBV6-3 and TRBJ2-1, with 7 bases that match TRBD2. This CDR3 spans 14 amino acids. CDR1 and CDR2 from the germline V gene are MNHEY and SVGEGT. V shed 6 bases, J shed 8 bases, and the junction held 10 bases outside the gene matches. CDR3 nucleotide sequence: TGTGCCAGCAGGCCTGGACTAGTAAAGGATGAGCAGTTCTTC. It yields the protein CASRPGLVKDEQFF.

This sequence joins TRBV24-1 and TRBJ2-1; TRBD1 is a possible D gene (5 bases). CDR1 and CDR2 (germline): KGHDR, SFDVKD. CDR3 size: 15 residues. V dropped 3 bases and J dropped 5 bases, with 13 bases sitting between them. CDR3 sequence reads: CATSDPQGMDNEQFF. CDR3 nucleotides: TGTGCCACCAGTGATCCCCAGGGAATGGACAATGAGCAGTTCTTC.

In this sample, this clonotype turned up a few times. V usage is TRBV5-1 and J usage is TRBJ1-2, with 8 nucleotides matching TRBD1. V shed 4 bases, J shed 7 bases, and the junction held 9 bases outside the gene matches. This CDR3 region has 14 residues. Germline loops: CDR1 SGHRS, CDR2 YFSETQ. CDR3 protein: CASSQSDREGGYTF. CDR3 nucleotides: TGCGCCAGCAGCCAGTCGGACAGGGAGGGTGGCTACACCTTC.

V and J are TRBV6-1 and TRBJ1-1, with no clear D. Trimming removed 2 bases at V and 11 bases at J, with 15 bases between. The CDR3 runs to 13 residues. From germline, CDR1 is MNHNS and CDR2 SASEGT. CDR3 loop: CASSESTSLVAFF. The CDR3 DNA reads TGTGCCAGCAGTGAATCGACATCCTTGGTGGCTTTCTTT.

The sample holds a few counts of this clonotype. This sequence joins TRBV28 and TRBJ2-7, with TRBD1 identical over 8 bases. V lost 4 bases, J lost 13 bases, and 12 bases stayed unmatched. Germline lookup yields CDR1 MDHEN and CDR2 SYDVKM. The CDR3 length is 13 residues. CDR3 nucleotides: TGTGCCAGCAGTTCAGGACAGGGACCGTTGAGCTACTTC. The encoded protein is CASSSGQGPLSYF.

V and J are TRBV27 and TRBJ2-2; D unresolved. Germline V gives CDR1 MNHEY, CDR2 SMNVEV (reference sequence). Trimming removed 7 bases from V and 8 bases from J, with 14 bases in between. This CDR3 is 13 amino acids long. The CDR3 loop reads CASTLIESGELFF. The DNA for the CDR3 is TGTGCCAGCACCCTCATAGAGTCGGGGGAGCTGTTTTTT.

A few counts support this clonotype. V and J are TRBV3-1 and TRBJ1-5; D is possibly TRBD1 (5 bases). The CDR3 totals 16 residues. Per germline, CDR1 LGHDT and CDR2 YNNKEL (reference sequence). Trimming stripped 0 bases from V and 2 bases from J, with 11 bases between. CDR3 region: CASSQDGGGGNQPQHF. The CDR3 DNA reads TGTGCCAGCAGCCAAGATGGTGGGGGAGGCAATCAGCCCCAGCATTTT.

Many counts were recorded for this clonotype. The V gene is TRBV5-1, the J gene TRBJ1-5, with no clear D. Germline-derived CDR1 and CDR2 are SGHRS and YFSETQ. The CDR3 extends over 13 amino acids. V gave up 4 bases and J gave up 6 bases, with 11 bases separating them. Here the CDR3 reads CASSPDLGQPQHF. In DNA, the CDR3 is TGCGCCAGCAGCCCGGACCTAGGTCAGCCCCAGCATTTT.

In its sample, this clonotype was seen a few times. The CDR3 coding sequence is TGTGCCAGCAGCTTAGCAACTAGCACAGATACGCAGTATTTT. This translates into CASSLATSTDTQYF. The chain is built from TRBV11-3 and TRBJ2-3; D is unclear. The germline CDR1 and CDR2 sequences are SGHNT and YENEEA. CDR3 size: 14 residues. The V gene lost 1 base and the J gene lost 0 bases, with 5 bases spanning the gap. The full variable domain, its missing parts supplied by reference TRBV11-3 and TRBJ2-3, is EAGVVQSPRYKIIEKKQPVAFWCNPISGHNTLYWYLQNLGQGPELLIRYENEEAVDDSQLPKDRFSAERLKGVDSTLKIQPAELGDSAVYLCASSLATSTDTQYFGPGTRLTVL.

J is TRBJ2-3 and V is TRBV20-1; 8 bases align to TRBD2. The CDR3 contains 15 residues. Looked up from germline, CDR1 is DFQATT and CDR2 is SNEGSKA (reference sequence). With 5 bases clipped from V and 1 base from J, the junction kept 8 bases outside the gene matches. CDR3 loop: CSAPEAGVGTDTQYF. CDR3 DNA sequence: TGCAGTGCTCCAGAAGCGGGAGTCGGCACAGATACGCAGTATTTT.

This chain connects TRBV7-2 to TRBJ1-1, with TRBD1 identical over 7 bases. The length of the CDR3 is 15 residues. Per the germline V gene, CDR1 is SGHTA and CDR2 is FQGNSA. J gave up 1 base and V 1 base, and 3 bases lay outside the gene matches. The CDR3 protein is CASSLVYRGNTEAFF. In nucleotides, the CDR3 is TGTGCCAGCAGCTTAGTTTACAGGGGGAACACTGAAGCTTTCTTT.

The rearrangement links TRBV20-1 to TRBJ2-2, with 9 positions matching TRBD2. The CDR3 sequence is 16 residues long. J lost 1 base, V lost 6 bases, and 9 bases had no gene match. The germline gives CDR1 DFQATT, CDR2 SNEGSKA (reference sequence). The CDR3 region is CSAKTGTSWNTGELFF. The CDR3 nucleotides are TGCAGTGCAAAGACCGGGACTAGCTGGAACACCGGGGAGCTGTTTTTT.

In this sample, this clonotype turned up many times. This chain links TRBV27 with TRBJ1-5, with D possibly matching TRBD1 (6 bases). CDR1 and CDR2 (germline): MNHEY, SMNVEV (reference sequence). This CDR3 is built from 13 residues. V was cut by 6 bases and J by 3 bases, with 9 bases left in between. DNA of the CDR3: TGTGCCAGCAGGTCAGGGGACAATCAGCCCCAGCATTTT. Translated: CASRSGDNQPQHF.

This clonotype was detected only a few times. This chain joins TRBV20-1 and TRBJ1-1, with 8 nucleotides matching TRBD1. Per germline, CDR1 DFQATT and CDR2 SNEGSKA (reference sequence). CDR3 size: 13 residues. V lost 6 bases to trimming and J lost 1 base; unmatched junction nucleotides: 4. CDR3 amino acids: CSAGQAANTEAFF. The CDR3 coding sequence is TGCAGTGCGGGACAGGCGGCGAACACTGAAGCTTTCTTT.

This clonotype was counted at least ten times. The chain uses TRBV6-5 and TRBJ1-1, with D maybe TRBD1 (5 bases). Germline-derived CDR1 and CDR2 are MNHEY and SVGAGI. This CDR3 spans 14 amino acids. The V gene lost 6 bases and the J gene lost 3 bases, with 14 bases spanning the gap. The DNA for the CDR3 is TGTGCCAGCAGGCCGAGGGTAGGGGACACTGAAGCTTTCTTT. Its translation: CASRPRVGDTEAFF.

This clonotype was seen ten or more times. The V and J genes are TRBV15 and TRBJ2-7; 10 bases line up with TRBD1. The CDR3 totals 13 residues. With 6 bases clipped from V and 7 bases from J, the junction kept 6 bases outside the gene matches. Germline assignment: CDR1 LNHNV and CDR2 YYDKDF (reference sequence). In nucleotides, the CDR3 is TGTGCCACCAGACCGGGACAGGGGAAGGAGCAGTACTTC. Translation: CATRPGQGKEQYF.

The chain combines TRBV28 with TRBJ1-1; the match to TRBD1 covers 9 bases. This CDR3 is built from 15 residues. In germline, CDR1 is MDHEN, CDR2 SYDVKM. The V segment lost 9 bases and the J segment 1 base; nucleotides outside the gene matches: 9. CDR3 coding DNA: TGTGCCAGGAGGACAGGGGTAGTGGGGAACACTGAAGCTTTCTTT. Translated: CARRTGVVGNTEAFF.

This clonotype was observed a few times. This chain uses TRBV6-1 with TRBJ2-5; D gene uncertain. Germline CDR1 MNHNS, CDR2 SASEGT. V shed 1 base and J shed 1 base, with 7 bases lying between them. This CDR3 has 14 amino acids. The CDR3 region is CASSEVMIQETQYF. CDR3 nucleotide sequence: TGTGCCAGCAGTGAAGTCATGATCCAAGAGACCCAGTACTTC.

The CDR3 loop reads CASGGSPYNEQFF. The CDR3 DNA reads TGTGCCAGTGGAGGGAGCCCCTACAATGAGCAGTTCTTC. The chain recombines TRBV19 with TRBJ2-1; weak D call: TRBD2 (6 bases). The germline V and J ends were trimmed by 8 bases and 2 bases, with 10 bases remaining between them. The V gene's germline CDR1 is LNHDA and CDR2 SQIVND (reference sequence). CDR3 length equals 13 residues.

This rearrangement joins TRBV7-8 to TRBJ2-1; a possible D gene is TRBD1 (6 bases). V was trimmed by 9 bases and J by 0 bases, leaving 15 bases between them. The CDR3 extends over 15 amino acids. The germline gives CDR1 SGHVS, CDR2 FQNEAQ. CDR3 amino acids: CASTRDMSSYNEQFF. The CDR3 region has the DNA TGTGCCAGTACCCGGGACATGAGCTCCTACAATGAGCAGTTCTTC.

This clonotype was counted at least ten times. CDR3 nucleotide sequence: TGTGCCAGCAGTTACTCGGCCCCGGGCCTGGCAGAGACCCAGTACTTC. Its translation is CASSYSAPGLAETQYF. The chain couples TRBV6-5 to TRBJ2-5, with D uncertain. V was cut by 0 bases and J by 4 bases, with 15 bases left in between. The CDR3 consists of 16 residues. The germline gives CDR1 MNHEY, CDR2 SVGAGI.

V is TRBV20-1 and J is TRBJ2-1; 7 bases match TRBD2. This CDR3 comprises 14 residues. The junction had 8 bases not matched to a gene; V was cut back by 6 bases and J by 3 bases. Germline V gene sequence: CDR1 DFQATT, CDR2 SNEGSKA (reference sequence). The CDR3 spells CSADLAGRYNEQFF. The CDR3 nucleotides are TGCAGTGCGGATTTAGCGGGCCGCTACAATGAGCAGTTCTTC.

This chain links TRBV3-1 with TRBJ1-3; unclear D gene. Between the trimmed V and J ends, which lost 3 bases and 7 bases, there was a span of 13 bases. Germline assignment: CDR1 LGHDT and CDR2 YNNKEL (reference sequence). The CDR3 consists of 14 residues. CDR3 loop: CASSQAAQRNTIYF. The CDR3, as DNA: TGTGCCAGCAGCCAGGCGGCTCAGCGGAACACCATATATTTT.

This chain connects TRBV7-2 to TRBJ2-3; TRBD2 agrees at 12 bases. This CDR3 is built from 19 residues. Germline V gives CDR1 SGHTA, CDR2 FQGNSA. The junction had 12 bases not matched to a gene; V was cut back by 3 bases and J by 2 bases. The CDR3 nucleotides are TGTGCCAGCAGCTTCTCAGGACTAGCGGGGTTTCCATACACAGATACGCAGTATTTT. Protein sequence: CASSFSGLAGFPYTDTQYF.